One T cell receptor beta chain is described in this entry. The source of the sample is a study of cytomegalovirus exposure and HLA in healthy donors. In the PCR, 60 Vbeta and 13 Jbeta primers were used. Using immunoSEQ multiplex PCR, the repertoire was profiled, and TCRdb retains in-frame clones only, with some absent. The top ten hold about 4.9% of the sample, which has about 120,000 clones, 60% to 80% seen once. The CDR3 loop spans 16 amino acids. CDR1 is SGHRS, CDR2 YFSETQ, per germline. V was clipped by 4 bases and J by 8 bases; unmatched bases: 14. The sequence was obtained from a man aged 45-65 years in good health and CMV-seropositive. Specimen: PBMCs. The chain joins TRBV5-1 to TRBJ2-1; 8 bases map to TRBD2. CDR3 sequence: CASSPGIIAGRDEQFF. The CDR3 DNA is TGCGCCAGCAGCCCCGGAATAATAGCGGGAAGGGATGAGCAGTTCTTC.